The 26 T cell receptor beta chains reported below all come from one sample, sequenced in a study of OX40 agonist ivuxolimab in advanced cancers. This table comes from immunoSEQ multiplex PCR, and its TCRdb copy is limited to in-frame clones, with some not included. The profile covers 40,000 to 50,000 clones, with 86% appearing a single time and about 12% taken by the ten largest. Sequencing was performed on CD4+ or CD8+ T cells sorted from blood, taken in a trial of the OX40 agonist ivuxolimab. These receptors all come from an adult with an advanced solid tumor such as melanoma, head and neck, liver or kidney cancer.

V gene TRBV30 combines with J gene TRBJ2-5, with D possibly matching TRBD2 (6 bases). V lost 3 bases and J 1 base, leaving 18 bases between the germline ends. In germline, CDR1 is GTSNPN, CDR2 SVGIG (reference sequence). The CDR3 consists of 16 residues. The CDR3 DNA is TGTGCCTGGAGCGACGGTCCGGGAGTCCCCCAAGAGACCCAGTACTTC. Protein: CAWSDGPGVPQETQYF.

The chain employs TRBV9 and TRBJ2-7, with 8 positions matching TRBD1. The CDR3 length is 15 residues. Germline V gene sequence: CDR1 SGDLS, CDR2 YYNGEE. V lost 5 bases to trimming and J lost 3 bases; unmatched junction nucleotides: 10. Written as DNA, the CDR3 is TGTGCCAGCAGTGACACAGGGGGTAATATCTACGAGCAGTACTTC. Protein: CASSDTGGNIYEQYF.

In its sample, this clone was seen once. The rearrangement uses TRBV29-1 and TRBJ2-1; D gene unclear. V lost 7 bases, J lost 3 bases, and 16 bases lay in between. CDR3 length: 14 amino acids. From germline, CDR1 is SQVTM and CDR2 ANQGSEA. In nucleotides, the CDR3 is TGCAGCGCCATAGACTTTACCATCTACAATGAGCAGTTCTTC. As protein: CSAIDFTIYNEQFF.

The V gene is TRBV2, the J gene TRBJ1-3, with 7 bases that match TRBD1. Germline trimming cut 3 bases from V and 2 bases from J; bases unmatched to any gene: 7. This CDR3 contains 16 residues. Germline CDR1 is SNHLY and CDR2 is FYNNEI. The CDR3 sequence is CASSDGQAGAGNTIYF. The CDR3 region has the DNA TGTGCCAGCAGTGATGGACAGGCGGGGGCTGGAAACACCATATATTTT.

The genes are TRBV7-2 and TRBJ1-1; 8 bases fit TRBD1. V dropped 4 bases and J dropped 4; count of bases not matched to a gene: 8. Germline-derived CDR1 and CDR2 are SGHTA and FQGNSA. This CDR3 is built from 15 residues. CDR3 sequence reads: CASSSRQGSGTEAFF. The CDR3 nucleotides read TGTGCCAGCAGCTCGAGACAGGGGTCGGGCACTGAAGCTTTCTTT.

CDR3 sequence reads: CASSSRGGSIQETQYF. DNA for the CDR3: TGCGCCAGCAGCAGTCGAGGAGGGTCCATCCAAGAGACCCAGTACTTC. This rearrangement joins TRBV5-1 to TRBJ2-5; weak D call: TRBD2 (6 bases). The V end lost 4 bases, the J end lost 1 base, and 17 bases lay between the germline ends. CDR1 and CDR2 from the germline V gene are SGHRS and YFSETQ. The CDR3 runs to 16 residues.

The CDR3 DNA sequence: TGCAGCGCAACAGGGTCGGACACTGAAGCTTTCTTT. Translating gives CSATGSDTEAFF. The rearrangement links TRBV29-1 to TRBJ1-1; possibly TRBD1 for D (6 bases). Per the germline V gene, CDR1 is SQVTM and CDR2 is ANQGSEA. The CDR3 totals 12 residues. The V end lost 7 bases, the J end lost 3 bases, and 12 bases lay between the germline ends.

This chain uses TRBV30 with TRBJ2-2, with 7 bases lining up with TRBD1. CDR1 and CDR2 from the germline V gene are GTSNPN and SVGIG (reference sequence). V lost 4 bases to trimming and J lost 6 bases; unmatched junction nucleotides: 11. This CDR3 is 15 amino acids long. The CDR3 coding sequence is TGTGCCTGGAATTCCGGAACAGGGGTTCCCGGGGAGCTGTTTTTT. Amino acids: CAWNSGTGVPGELFF.

This chain joins TRBV6-5 and TRBJ2-1; the D call may be TRBD1 or TRBD2 (6 bases each). The CDR3 extends over 14 amino acids. CDR1 and CDR2 from the germline V gene are MNHEY and SVGAGI. V was pared by 2 bases and J by 7 bases, with 12 bases between. Here the CDR3 DNA reads TGTGCCAGCAGTTACGGGGGGCCCCGTAATGAGCAGTTCTTC. Its translation is CASSYGGPRNEQFF.

J is TRBJ1-2 and V is TRBV6-6; D perhaps matches TRBD1 (5 bases). The V gene's germline CDR1 is MNHNY and CDR2 SVGAGI (reference sequence). The CDR3 has 16 residues. Trimming removed 0 bases from V and 0 bases from J, with 11 bases in between. The CDR3, as DNA: TGTGCCAGCAGTTACTCGGGGCAGGCGGCTAACTATGGCTACACCTTC. It translates to CASSYSGQAANYGYTF.

The gene calls are TRBV28 and TRBJ1-5; D gene ambiguous. This CDR3 spans 15 amino acids. Trimming stripped 5 bases from V and 3 bases from J, with 14 bases between. Germline CDR1 and CDR2: MDHEN and SYDVKM. The chain's CDR3 is CASSKGRDINQPQHF. The CDR3 coding sequence is TGTGCCAGCAGTAAAGGACGGGATATCAATCAGCCCCAGCATTTT.

The rearrangement uses TRBV13 and TRBJ1-2; 11 bases agree with TRBD1. Germline loops: CDR1 PRHDT, CDR2 FYEKMQ (reference sequence). Trimming cost V 0 bases and J 4 bases; bases outside gene matches: 7. The CDR3 consists of 17 residues. CDR3 loop: CASSLGLGQGAIYGYTF. In DNA, the CDR3 is TGTGCCAGCAGCTTAGGTTTAGGACAGGGGGCGATCTATGGCTACACCTTC.

The genes are TRBV15 and TRBJ2-1; D remains unclear. The V gene's germline CDR1 is LNHNV and CDR2 YYDKDF (reference sequence). The CDR3 covers 14 residues. V shed 1 base and J shed 10 bases, with 14 bases lying between them. The CDR3 DNA sequence: TGTGCCACCAGCAGAGTCGGGCTTGCGAGAGAGCAGTTCTTC. It translates to CATSRVGLAREQFF.

The gene calls are TRBV7-9 and TRBJ2-7; D possibly corresponds to TRBD1 (6 bases). V lost 3 bases and J lost 4, with 7 bases in between. Germline CDR1 reads SEHNR; CDR2 reads FQNEAQ (reference sequence). This CDR3 is built from 12 residues. The CDR3 sequence: CASSFGQYEQYF. In DNA, the CDR3 is TGTGCCAGCAGCTTCGGACAGTACGAGCAGTACTTC.

The chain links TRBV9 to TRBJ2-5, with 8 bases fitting TRBD2. Trimming took 6 bases from V and 5 from J; bases not matched to a gene: 9. Germline assignment: CDR1 SGDLS and CDR2 YYNGEE. This CDR3 has 14 amino acids. CDR3 DNA: TGTGCCAGCACCCCCGGGGGGGGGCCGGAGACCCAGTACTTC. This codes for CASTPGGGPETQYF.

There are a few counts of this clone. An end of the junction differs from the germline gene, which may be a read error. V and J are TRBV6-1 and TRBJ2-7; D remains unclear. The CDR3 has 16 residues. The germline V gene has CDR1 MNHNS and CDR2 SASEGT. The DNA of the CDR3 is TGTGCCAGCAGGGAAGGGTTGGTACACCCCACCTACGAGCAGTACTTC. Translation gives CASREGLVHPTYEQYF.

The chain combines TRBV7-9 with TRBJ2-3, with D possibly matching TRBD2 (5 bases). Per germline, CDR1 SEHNR and CDR2 FQNEAQ (reference sequence). V was cut by 6 bases and J by 10 bases, with 20 bases left in between. The CDR3 loop spans 14 amino acids. CDR3 DNA sequence: TGTGCCAGCAGTTCCGGGATAGAGACGTGGTCGCAGTATTTT. Translating gives CASSSGIETWSQYF.

The chain joins TRBV2 to TRBJ2-5, with D perhaps TRBD2 (5 bases). The germline gives CDR1 SNHLY, CDR2 FYNNEI. The CDR3 totals 15 residues. V was pared by 4 bases and J by 1 base, with 13 bases between. The CDR3 coding sequence is TGTGCCAGCAGTGCGGGATGGACTCTCCAAGAGACCCAGTACTTC. This gives the protein CASSAGWTLQETQYF.

The chain carries TRBV27 and TRBJ2-7, with a weak D call TRBD1 (6 bases). CDR1 MNHEY and CDR2 SMNVEV come from the germline V gene (reference sequence). CDR3 length: 14 residues. Trimming cost V 4 bases and J 1 base, with 11 bases left between them. This chain's CDR3 is CASSYRTDSYEQYF. The CDR3 bases are TGTGCCAGCAGTTACCGGACAGATTCCTACGAGCAGTACTTC.

The chain carries TRBV9 and TRBJ1-5; a weak D match, TRBD1 (5 bases). CDR3 length: 17 amino acids. V was pared by 4 bases and J by 0 bases, with 17 bases between. Germline V gives CDR1 SGDLS, CDR2 YYNGEE. The CDR3 DNA sequence: TGTGCCAGCAGCCCTACCGACAGCAGCTATAGCAATCAGCCCCAGCATTTT. It is translated as CASSPTDSSYSNQPQHF.

This clone showed up just a few times. The rearrangement joins TRBV9 to TRBJ2-7, with D unresolved. V gave up 3 bases and J gave up 0 bases, with 7 bases separating them. CDR1 is SGDLS, CDR2 YYNGEE, per germline. The CDR3 has 13 residues. The CDR3 nucleotides are TGTGCCAGCAGCGCTCCAAGCTCCTACGAGCAGTACTTC. It translates to CASSAPSSYEQYF.

The chain uses TRBV9 and TRBJ2-3; D is unresolved. V lost 2 bases, J lost 4 bases, and 8 bases lay in between. Germline V gives CDR1 SGDLS, CDR2 YYNGEE. The CDR3 loop spans 13 amino acids. CDR3: CASSVETPDTQYF. CDR3 sequence (DNA): TGTGCCAGCAGCGTTGAAACGCCAGATACGCAGTATTTT.

The chain employs TRBV4-1 and TRBJ2-5; 9 bases fit TRBD2. V trimming: 4 bases; J trimming: 1 base; junction bases outside the gene matches: 13. Germline CDR1 MGHRA, CDR2 YSYEKL. The CDR3 contains 18 residues. CDR3 in DNA: TGCGCCAGCAGCCTGAAAGGGGGTCTTAGCGGGAGCCAAGAGACCCAGTACTTC. As protein: CASSLKGGLSGSQETQYF.

The rearrangement joins TRBV7-9 to TRBJ1-1; D may be TRBD1 (5 bases). Trimming shortened V by 1 base and J by 0 bases, and 12 bases separated the two germline ends. The germline gives CDR1 SEHNR, CDR2 FQNEAQ (reference sequence). The CDR3 length is 16 residues. CDR3 residues: CASSLGGQGLNTEAFF. The CDR3 DNA sequence: TGTGCCAGCAGCTTAGGTGGCCAGGGACTGAACACTGAAGCTTTCTTT.

The V and J genes are TRBV27 and TRBJ1-1; D might be TRBD1 (6 bases). Germline V lookup: CDR1 MNHEY, CDR2 SMNVEV (reference sequence). V gave up 4 bases and J gave up 9 bases, with 12 bases separating them. The CDR3 spans 12 residues. CDR3 DNA sequence: TGTGCCAGCAGTTCCGGGACAACTAAAGCTTTCTTT. Protein sequence: CASSSGTTKAFF.

The chain links TRBV6-1 to TRBJ1-5; no clear D. The CDR3 has 12 residues. Germline assignment: CDR1 MNHNS and CDR2 SASEGT. V was cut by 3 bases and J by 6 bases, with 6 bases left in between. The CDR3 DNA reads as TGTGCCAGCAGTGATTTGGGTCAGCCCCAGCATTTT. Protein: CASSDLGQPQHF.